This T cell receptor beta chain was captured in a study of OX40 agonist ivuxolimab in advanced cancers. Trimming cost V 0 bases and J 6 bases; bases outside gene matches: 4. The CDR3 totals 14 residues. Germline V gene sequence: CDR1 MNHEY, CDR2 SVGAGI. Produced via immunoSEQ multiplex PCR; TCRdb's table is partial and in-frame only. The sample has about 22,000 clones; approximately 85% are singletons. The chain recombines TRBV6-5 with TRBJ2-7; 8 nucleotides agree with TRBD1. The material was CD4+ or CD8+ T cells sorted from blood, obtained in a trial of the OX40 agonist ivuxolimab. This receptor was taken from an adult with an advanced solid tumor such as melanoma, head and neck, liver or kidney cancer. CDR3 sequence reads: CASSYSQGASEQYF. DNA of the CDR3: TGTGCCAGCAGTTACTCCCAGGGGGCGAGCGAGCAGTACTTC.